Listed below are T cell receptor beta chains from one sample, sequenced in a study of CD8+ T cells in alopecia areata. Sequencing was performed with immunoSEQ multiplex PCR; in TCRdb, only in-frame clones are kept and a portion is missing. The table lists 110,000 or so clones, less than 75% of them singletons. The material was CD8+ T cells sorted from blood, obtained at week 4, from a patient treated with tofacitinib. The receptors were sampled from a human donor with alopecia areata. CDR3s include the opening cysteine and the closing phenylalanine or tryptophan. The order of the fields is D gene, clone size, V gene, J gene, CDR3 protein, CDR3 DNA. The D gene is left open where the match is weak. Size is stated for part of the rows, as once, few or many counts, or as a class when the clone is expanded.

>NA|NA|TRBV5-6|TRBJ1-5
CASSRGDYSNQPQHF
TGTGCCAGCAGCCGGGGGGATTATAGCAATCAGCCCCAGCATTTT
>NA|once|TRBV30|TRBJ2-3
CAWSDSVTQYF
TGTGCCTGGAGTGACTCAGTTACGCAGTATTTT
>TRBD2|once|TRBV5-4|TRBJ2-5
CASSGATSGAAIETQYF
TGTGCCAGCAGCGGGGCGACTAGCGGGGCCGCCATTGAGACCCAGTACTTC
>TRBD2|NA|TRBV27|TRBJ2-1
CASSPLAGAYNEQFF
TGTGCCAGCAGTCCTCTAGCGGGGGCCTACAATGAGCAGTTCTTC
>TRBD1|NA|TRBV5-1|TRBJ2-5
CASSSWDRGIQETQYF
TGCGCCAGCAGCTCGTGGGACAGGGGGATCCAAGAGACCCAGTACTTC
>NA|NA|TRBV5-4|TRBJ2-5
CAIPGLAETQYF
TGTGCCATCCCGGGACTTGCGGAGACCCAGTACTTC
>TRBD2|NA|TRBV2|TRBJ2-5
CASSGLAGEETQYF
TGTGCCAGCAGTGGACTAGCGGGGGAAGAGACCCAGTACTTC
>NA|NA|TRBV19|TRBJ2-7
CASSYREGSYEQYF
TGTGCCAGTAGTTACAGGGAAGGAAGCTACGAGCAGTACTTC
>NA|NA|TRBV30|TRBJ2-1
CAWIFSGAQFF
TGTGCCTGGATCTTCTCGGGAGCTCAGTTCTTC
>TRBD1|NA|TRBV29-1|TRBJ2-7
CSVGTGVAYEQYF
TGCAGCGTCGGGACAGGGGTGGCCTACGAGCAGTACTTC
>TRBD2|few|TRBV4-2|TRBJ2-3
CASSLAGVADTQYF
TGTGCCAGCAGCCTAGCGGGGGTGGCAGATACGCAGTATTTT
>NA|NA|TRBV6-5|TRBJ2-7
CASSYYYEQYF
TGTGCCAGCAGCTACTACTACGAGCAGTACTTC
>NA|NA|TRBV5-6|TRBJ1-6
CASSSDRHYNSPLHF
TGTGCCAGCAGCAGCGACAGGCACTATAATTCACCCCTCCACTTT
>NA|once|TRBV7-8|TRBJ1-5
CASSLVGVGGGNQPQHF
TGTGCCAGCAGCTTAGTTGGGGTTGGAGGGGGCAATCAGCCCCAGCATTTT
>TRBD1|NA|TRBV7-7|TRBJ2-7
CASSLGQGAPYEQYF
TGTGCTAGCAGCTTAGGACAGGGGGCCCCCTACGAGCAGTACTTC
>TRBD1|few|TRBV28|TRBJ1-4
CASSLGQAFEKLFF
TGTGCCAGCAGTTTGGGACAGGCGTTTGAAAAACTGTTTTTT
>NA|few|TRBV27|TRBJ1-2
CASSLGLYGIDGYTF
TGTGCCAGCAGTTTAGGACTATACGGAATAGATGGCTACACCTTC
>NA|NA|TRBV11-2|TRBJ2-7
CASSLGPIYEQYF
TGTGCCAGCAGCTTAGGGCCAATCTACGAGCAGTACTTC
>TRBD1|NA|TRBV2|TRBJ1-5
CASSEARLTTGVDQPQHF
TGTGCCAGCAGTGAAGCCCGACTCACGACAGGGGTGGATCAGCCCCAGCATTTT
>NA|NA|TRBV15|TRBJ2-7
CATSSGRGGGYEQYF
TGTGCCACCAGCAGCGGCCGTGGGGGCGGATACGAGCAGTACTTC
>NA|NA|TRBV18|TRBJ2-7
CASSPGGGPGASEQYF
TGTGCCAGCTCACCGGGCGGTGGGCCAGGGGCGAGCGAGCAGTACTTC
>TRBD2|NA|TRBV29-1|TRBJ2-2
CSVVVAGGIAGELFF
TGCAGCGTTGTGGTAGCGGGGGGCATTGCCGGGGAGCTGTTTTTT
>NA|NA|TRBV7-9|TRBJ2-5
CASSSGHSYQETQYF
TGTGCCAGCAGCTCAGGGCACTCGTACCAAGAGACCCAGTACTTC
>NA|NA|TRBV7-2|TRBJ1-5
CASSLVAAGLNQPQHF
TGTGCCAGCAGCTTAGTCGCGGCGGGGCTCAATCAGCCCCAGCATTTT
>NA|NA|TRBV7-7|TRBJ2-5
CASSLTPGQTETQYF
TGTGCTAGCAGCTTGACACCGGGACAAACAGAGACCCAGTACTTC
>TRBD2|few|TRBV29-1|TRBJ2-5
CSVHGGETQYF
TGCAGCGTTCACGGGGGGGAGACCCAGTACTTC
>TRBD1|NA|TRBV5-6|TRBJ1-5
CASSATGDNQPQHF
TGTGCCAGCAGCGCTACAGGGGACAATCAGCCCCAGCATTTT
>TRBD2|NA|TRBV4-1|TRBJ2-4
CASSQVGEGAKNIQYF
TGCGCCAGCAGCCAAGTGGGGGAGGGGGCCAAAAACATTCAGTACTTC
>NA|NA|TRBV30|TRBJ1-1
CALREGNTEAFF
TGTGCCTTGCGAGAGGGTAACACTGAAGCTTTCTTT
>NA|few|TRBV29-1|TRBJ1-1
CSVVKGNTEAFF
TGCAGCGTTGTAAAGGGGAACACTGAAGCTTTCTTT
>NA|NA|TRBV15|TRBJ1-5
CATSTPESNQPQHF
TGTGCCACCAGCACTCCCGAAAGCAATCAGCCCCAGCATTTT
>NA|NA|TRBV7-8|TRBJ2-7
CASSSTPGTVTYEQYF
TGTGCCAGCAGCTCCACCCCGGGGACGGTTACCTACGAGCAGTACTTC
>NA|NA|TRBV29-1|TRBJ1-1
CSVERGEPFF
TGCAGCGTTGAAAGGGGTGAACCTTTCTTT
>TRBD1|NA|TRBV6-5|TRBJ1-4
CASSLASGGKLFF
TGTGCCAGCAGCCTAGCGTCAGGGGGAAAACTGTTTTTT
>TRBD1|few|TRBV30|TRBJ1-1
CAWSVGTGGWNTEAFF
TGTGCCTGGAGTGTAGGGACAGGGGGCTGGAACACTGAAGCTTTCTTT
>NA|NA|TRBV11-2|TRBJ2-7
CASSLGTDYEQYF
TGTGCCAGCAGCTTGGGGACGGACTACGAGCAGTACTTC
>NA|once|TRBV7-9|TRBJ1-1
CASSLRQVGNTEAFF
TGTGCCAGCAGCTTACGACAGGTTGGGAACACTGAAGCTTTCTTT
>NA|NA|TRBV11-2|TRBJ2-3
CASNNLGDTQYF
TGTGCCAGCAACAACTTAGGAGATACGCAGTATTTT